This T cell receptor beta chain was documented in a study of T cells after posttransplantation cyclophosphamide. Study-level findings and limits: Tissue-infiltrating T cells from skin or gut overlapped little with blood T cells.

Sequenced by immunoSEQ multiplex PCR; TCRdb stores in-frame clones only, minus some. This sample has under 40,000 clones, each found more than once. The length of the CDR3 is 19 residues. Germline CDR1 reads KGHSH; CDR2 reads LQKENI. V shed 3 bases, J shed 0 bases, and the junction held 10 bases outside the gene matches. This clone was detected many times. Antigen unknown. V and J are TRBV18 and TRBJ2-6, with TRBD2 matching 8 bases. Input material: PBMCs. This TCR derives from a woman between 50 and 59 years old in good health and a related stem cell transplant donor. As DNA, the CDR3 is TGTGCCAGCTCACCCAAGAGCCTAGCGGGCAGCTCTGGGGCCAACGTCCTGACTTTC. It is translated as CASSPKSLAGSSGANVLTF.